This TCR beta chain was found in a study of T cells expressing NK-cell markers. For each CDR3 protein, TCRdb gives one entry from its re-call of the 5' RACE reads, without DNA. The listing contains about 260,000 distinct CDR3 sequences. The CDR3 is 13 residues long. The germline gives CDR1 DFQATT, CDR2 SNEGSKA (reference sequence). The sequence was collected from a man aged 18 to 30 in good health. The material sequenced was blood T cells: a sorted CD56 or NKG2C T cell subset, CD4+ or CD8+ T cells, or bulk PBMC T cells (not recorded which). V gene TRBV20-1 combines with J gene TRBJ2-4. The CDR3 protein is CSPKGVAKNIQYF.